Listed here are 20 T cell receptor beta chains from one sample, sequenced in a study of T cells in Graves' hyperthyroidism and ophthalmopathy. The CDR3 regions of TCR beta were amplified from RNA transcripts. An initial round of RT-PCR targeting the TCR CDR3 relied on the HTBI primer set. Using its own MiXCR run on the multiplex PCR reads, TCRdb lists one record per CDR3 protein. The table records around 660,000 distinct CDR3 sequences, about 45% of them present only once. The sample was peripheral blood or thyroid tissue (not recorded which). These receptors were taken from an adult man with Graves' disease, either hyperthyroidism or ophthalmopathy (not recorded which).

The chain links TRBV20-1 to TRBJ2-2, with D unresolved. Trimming cost V 5 bases and J 5 bases, with 9 bases left between them. Germline CDR1 and CDR2: DFQATT and SNEGSKA (reference sequence). The CDR3 loop spans 12 amino acids. The CDR3 spells CSALLMTGELFF. The CDR3 nucleotides read TGCAGTGCTTTACTGATGACCGGGGAGCTGTTTTTT.

CDR3 in amino acids: CASSYRDRNTEAFF. CDR3 DNA sequence: TGTGCCAGCAGCTACCGGGACAGGAACACTGAAGCTTTCTTT. This rearrangement joins TRBV11-3 to TRBJ1-1, with 7 positions matching TRBD1. V shed 4 bases and J 1 base; nucleotides not matched to a gene: 3. The V gene's germline CDR1 is SGHNT and CDR2 YENEEA. The CDR3 spans 14 residues.

The chain recombines TRBV14 with TRBJ1-3; D is unresolved. The CDR3 totals 16 residues. V was pared by 0 bases and J by 0 bases, with 9 bases between. Germline values: CDR1 SGHDN, CDR2 FVKESK. The CDR3 coding sequence is TGTGCCAGCAGCCAAGACAGGACGCACTCTGGAAACACCATATATTTT. Amino acids: CASSQDRTHSGNTIYF.

This clonotype was observed at least ten times. The chain has TRBV2 and TRBJ1-2; 7 nucleotides align to TRBD1. Germline V gene sequence: CDR1 SNHLY, CDR2 FYNNEI. V shed 5 bases and J 8 bases; nucleotides not matched to a gene: 8. The CDR3 consists of 13 residues. The DNA for the CDR3 is TGTGCCAGCAGTCCCGACAGGGTATTAGGCTACACCTTC. It is translated as CASSPDRVLGYTF.

The chain combines TRBV6-1 with TRBJ2-5, with D perhaps matching TRBD1 (6 bases). The CDR3 sequence is 14 residues long. Deletions cut 2 bases from V and 9 bases from J, with 16 bases between. CDR1 is MNHNS, CDR2 SASEGT, per germline. The CDR3 loop is CASSEISGDEAQYF. Here the CDR3 DNA reads TGTGCCAGCAGTGAAATTTCAGGGGATGAGGCCCAGTACTTC.

V gene TRBV6-6 combines with J gene TRBJ2-2, with 10 bases fitting TRBD2. The CDR3 spans 15 residues. CDR1 is MNHNY, CDR2 SVGAGI, per germline (reference sequence). Germline trimming cut 6 bases from V and 5 bases from J; bases unmatched to any gene: 6. For the CDR3, the DNA is TGTGCCAGCAGGCCTAGCGGGAGACAGACCGGGGAGCTGTTTTTT. Translation gives CASRPSGRQTGELFF.

The chain carries TRBV25-1 and TRBJ1-2, with D tentatively TRBD1 (5 bases). The CDR3 length is 12 residues. The germline CDR1 and CDR2 sequences are MGHDK and SYGVNS. The V end lost 6 bases, the J end lost 7 bases, and 12 bases lay between the germline ends. The CDR3 nucleotides are TGTGCCAGCAGACCCCCGGGGGTTGGCTACACCTTC. Translating it yields CASRPPGVGYTF.

V usage is TRBV24-1 and J usage is TRBJ2-7; possibly TRBD1 for D (5 bases). V shed 8 bases and J shed 7 bases, with 17 bases lying between them. CDR1 is KGHDR and CDR2 is SFDVKD in the germline V gene. The CDR3 sequence is 13 residues long. This CDR3 is CATKQTALGEQYF. CDR3 DNA sequence: TGTGCCACCAAGCAGACAGCCTTGGGAGAGCAGTACTTC.

Remarks on this clonotype: Relative to the germline gene, one junction end is altered; a read error may explain this. This CDR3 reads CASSWTGVNEKLYF. In DNA form, the CDR3 reads TGTGCCAGCAGCTGGACAGGGGTTAATGAAAAACTGTATTTT. The chain employs TRBV7-9 and TRBJ1-4; 9 bases map to TRBD1. The length of the CDR3 is 14 residues. Germline V lookup: CDR1 SEHNR, CDR2 FQNEAQ (reference sequence).

V gene TRBV6-6 combines with J gene TRBJ2-7; 7 bases are a match to TRBD2. V shed 2 bases, J shed 3 bases, and the junction held 7 bases outside the gene matches. The CDR3 is 15 amino acids. Germline V lookup: CDR1 MNHNY, CDR2 SVGAGI (reference sequence). For the CDR3, the DNA is TGTGCCAGCAGTTACCCGCTAGCGGCGGTCTACGAGCAGTACTTC. Its protein is CASSYPLAAVYEQYF.

Ten or more counts support this clonotype. The chain combines TRBV7-2 with TRBJ1-2; weak D call: TRBD1 (6 bases). The germline V and J ends were trimmed by 1 base and 3 bases, with 9 bases remaining between them. The CDR3 is 14 amino acids. The germline V gene has CDR1 SGHTA and CDR2 FQGNSA. CDR3 sequence reads: CASSLGSGDYGYTF. The CDR3 nucleotides are TGTGCCAGCAGCTTAGGATCAGGGGACTATGGCTACACCTTC.

This clonotype was picked up a small number of times. One base away lies a much larger clone, so this may be a sequencing read error. The DNA of the CDR3 is TGTGCCATCAGTGAAGAGGTTGCAAGAGGCGAGACCCAGTACTTC. The encoded protein is CAISEEVARGETQYF. The chain combines TRBV10-3 with TRBJ2-5; D uncertain. The CDR3 has 15 residues. Trimming stripped 3 bases from V and 5 bases from J, with 16 bases between. CDR1 is ENHRY and CDR2 is SYGVKD in the germline V gene.

This clonotype was seen repeatedly, ten times or more. The rearrangement uses TRBV19 and TRBJ1-6; D unresolved. The CDR3 contains 14 residues. CDR1 LNHDA and CDR2 SQIVND come from the germline V gene (reference sequence). V lost 3 bases and J 13 bases, leaving 16 bases between the germline ends. The CDR3 nucleotides read TGTGCCAGTAGTATGGGCAATCGGGGTTCCCCCCTCCACTTT. This sequence encodes CASSMGNRGSPLHF.

The CDR3 DNA reads TGTGCCAGCAGGAGGGCAGGGGGGTCCTATGGCTACACCTTC. It yields the protein CASRRAGGSYGYTF. The chain couples TRBV6-5 to TRBJ1-2, with 7 bases identical to TRBD1. Trimming at V came to 6 bases and at J to 4 bases, leaving 8 bases not matched to a gene. CDR1 is MNHEY and CDR2 is SVGAGI in the germline V gene. The CDR3 loop spans 14 amino acids.

The genes are TRBV25-1 and TRBJ1-1; D is perhaps TRBD1 (5 bases). The CDR3 spans 13 residues. Germline V CDR1 and CDR2: MGHDK, SYGVNS. Trimming cost V 11 bases and J 6 bases, with 19 bases left between them. CDR3 coding DNA: TGTGCCGGCCGCGTCCTCAGGGACGCTGAAGCTTTCTTT. Its protein product is CAGRVLRDAEAFF. Based on the CDR3 plus reference TRBV25-1 and TRBJ1-1, the full variable domain is EADIYQTPRYLVIGTGKKITLECSQTMGHDKMYWYQQDPGMELHLIHYSYGVNSTEKGDLSSESTVSRIRTEHFPLTLESARPSHTSQYLCAGRVLRDAEAFFGQGTRLTVV.

This clonotype showed up many times. V gene TRBV5-1 combines with J gene TRBJ2-7; D possibly corresponds to TRBD1 (5 bases). In germline, CDR1 is SGHRS, CDR2 YFSETQ. V lost 1 base to trimming and J lost 3 bases, with 11 bases between them. The CDR3 consists of 14 residues. The CDR3 DNA sequence: TGCGCCAGCAGCTTGAATCAGGGCATCTACGAGCAGTACTTC. This sequence encodes CASSLNQGIYEQYF.

The rearrangement joins TRBV9 to TRBJ2-6; D tentatively reads TRBD1 or TRBD2 (7 bases each). Trimming removed 3 bases at V and 4 bases at J, with 14 bases between. Germline V CDR1 and CDR2: SGDLS, YYNGEE. There are 16 residues in the CDR3. The CDR3 sequence is CASSARGGAGANVLTF. For the CDR3, the DNA is TGTGCCAGCAGCGCCAGGGGGGGGGCCGGGGCCAACGTCCTGACTTTC.

In this sample, this clonotype turned up many times. The chain carries TRBV9 and TRBJ1-3; D is undetermined. Trimming pared 0 bases from V and 0 bases from J, leaving 10 bases between. Per germline, CDR1 SGDLS and CDR2 YYNGEE. The CDR3 totals 16 residues. The CDR3 loop reads CASSVDGTSSGNTIYF. For the CDR3, the DNA is TGTGCCAGCAGCGTAGACGGCACCTCCTCTGGAAACACCATATATTTT.

Many counts were recorded for this clonotype. The genes are TRBV11-2 and TRBJ2-5, with 10 bases identical to TRBD2. Looked up from germline, CDR1 is SGHAT and CDR2 is FQNNGV. The CDR3 has 18 residues. V shed 1 base, J shed 1 base, and the junction held 9 bases outside the gene matches. The CDR3 DNA is TGTGCCAGCAGCTTAGGTGAAGTAGCGGGAGGTGGCCAAGAGACCCAGTACTTC. It translates to CASSLGEVAGGGQETQYF.

This sequence joins TRBV7-3 and TRBJ2-5; tentatively, D is TRBD1 or TRBD2 (5 bases each). This CDR3 region has 13 residues. Looked up from germline, CDR1 is SGHTA and CDR2 is FQGTGA. V lost 3 bases, J lost 7 bases, and 12 bases lay in between. CDR3 nucleotides: TGTGCCAGCAGCTTGGGCCCGAGGGGGACCCAGTACTTC. Protein: CASSLGPRGTQYF.